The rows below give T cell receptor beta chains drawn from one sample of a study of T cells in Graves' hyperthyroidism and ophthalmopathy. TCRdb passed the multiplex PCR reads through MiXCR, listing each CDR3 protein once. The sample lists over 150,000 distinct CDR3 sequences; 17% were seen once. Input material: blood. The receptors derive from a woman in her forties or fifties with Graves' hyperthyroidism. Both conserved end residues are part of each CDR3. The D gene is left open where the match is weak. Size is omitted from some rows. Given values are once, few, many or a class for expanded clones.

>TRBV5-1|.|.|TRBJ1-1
CASSFAGVTEAFF
TGCGCCAGCAGCTTCGCAGGGGTAACTGAAGCTTTCTTT
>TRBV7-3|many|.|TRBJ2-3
CASSPMGAADTQYF
TGTGCCAGCAGCCCAATGGGGGCGGCAGATACGCAGTATTTT
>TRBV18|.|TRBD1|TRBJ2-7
CASSQTDRAYSYEQYF
TGTGCCAGCTCACAAACTGACAGGGCCTACTCCTACGAGCAGTACTTC
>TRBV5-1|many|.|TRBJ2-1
CASLPSSDSYNEQFF
TGCGCCAGCCTTCCTAGCAGCGACTCCTACAATGAGCAGTTCTTC
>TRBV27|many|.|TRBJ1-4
CASSSTPTIEKLFF
TGTGCCAGCAGTTCAACCCCGACGATTGAAAAACTGTTTTTT
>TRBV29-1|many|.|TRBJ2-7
CSFRVGDGAEQYF
TGCAGCTTCCGTGTGGGGGATGGGGCCGAGCAGTACTTC
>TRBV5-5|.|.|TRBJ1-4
CASSPVARTFEKLFF
TGTGCCAGCAGCCCAGTGGCTCGAACCTTTGAAAAACTGTTTTTT
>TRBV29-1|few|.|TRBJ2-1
CSVEVEEDEQFF
TGCAGCGTTGAAGTAGAAGAGGATGAGCAGTTCTTC
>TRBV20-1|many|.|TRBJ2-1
CSEQRVSSYNEQFF
TGCAGTGAACAGCGAGTGAGCTCCTACAATGAGCAGTTCTTC
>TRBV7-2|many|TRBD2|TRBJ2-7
CASSLFYERGYEQYF
TGTGCCAGCAGCTTATTTTACGAGCGGGGATACGAGCAGTACTTC
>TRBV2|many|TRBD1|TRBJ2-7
CASTPQGTIYEQYF
TGTGCCAGCACCCCACAGGGGACAATATACGAGCAGTACTTC